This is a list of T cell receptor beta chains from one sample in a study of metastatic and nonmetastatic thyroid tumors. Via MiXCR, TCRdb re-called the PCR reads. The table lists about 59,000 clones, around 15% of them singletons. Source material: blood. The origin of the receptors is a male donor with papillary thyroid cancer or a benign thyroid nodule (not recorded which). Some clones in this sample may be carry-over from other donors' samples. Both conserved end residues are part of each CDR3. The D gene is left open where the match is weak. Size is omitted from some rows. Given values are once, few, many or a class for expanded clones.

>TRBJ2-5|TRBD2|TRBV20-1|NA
CSASRSGGAFETQYF
TGCAGTGCTAGCCGTAGCGGGGGGGCCTTTGAGACCCAGTACTTC
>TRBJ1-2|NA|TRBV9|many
CASSSGGNYGYTF
TGTGCCAGCAGTTCGGGGGGGAACTATGGCTACACCTTC
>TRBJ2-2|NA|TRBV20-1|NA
CSARSSQVNQAWELFF
TGCAGTGCTAGGAGCTCACAAGTAAACCAAGCCTGGGAGCTGTTTTTT
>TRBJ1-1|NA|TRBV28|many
CASSFHSILSLPEAFF
TGTGCCAGCAGTTTCCACTCCATCCTCAGTTTGCCTGAAGCTTTCTTT
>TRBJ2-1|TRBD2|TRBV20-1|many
CSARYLAGGPVYNEQFF
TGCAGTGCTAGGTATCTAGCGGGAGGACCGGTTTACAATGAGCAGTTCTTC
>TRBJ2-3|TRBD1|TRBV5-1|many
CASSGRTGGGDTQYF
TGCGCCAGCAGCGGACGGACAGGGGGCGGGGATACGCAGTATTTT
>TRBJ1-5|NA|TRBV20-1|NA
CSARDRSEHQPQHF
TGCAGTGCTAGAGATCGGTCGGAGCATCAGCCCCAGCATTTT
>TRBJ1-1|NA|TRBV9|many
CASSVGASGVNTEAFF
TGTGCCAGCAGCGTAGGCGCATCAGGGGTTAACACTGAAGCTTTCTTT
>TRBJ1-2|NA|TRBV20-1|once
CSAIDPGVYGYTF
TGCAGTGCTATCGACCCTGGAGTGTATGGCTACACCTTC
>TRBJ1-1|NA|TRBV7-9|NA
CASSLSVNTEAFF
TGTGCCAGCAGCTTATCAGTGAACACTGAAGCTTTCTTT
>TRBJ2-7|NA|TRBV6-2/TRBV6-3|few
CASSHPPGIFGEQYF
TGTGCCAGCAGCCATCCCCCAGGGATTTTTGGCGAGCAGTACTTC
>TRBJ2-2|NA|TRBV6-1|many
CASSLGSNTGELFF
TGTGCCAGCAGCCTCGGGTCTAACACCGGGGAGCTGTTTTTT
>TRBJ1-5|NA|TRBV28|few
CASREGGTQPQHF
TGTGCCAGTAGGGAGGGGGGAACTCAGCCCCAGCATTTT
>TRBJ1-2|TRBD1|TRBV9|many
CASSVAGTGDGYTF
TGTGCCAGCAGCGTAGCAGGGACAGGGGATGGCTACACCTTC
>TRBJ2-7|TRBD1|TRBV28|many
CASSFRDRTYEQYF
TGTGCCAGCAGTTTCCGGGACAGAACCTACGAGCAGTACTTC
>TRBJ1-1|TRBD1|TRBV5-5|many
CASSFNPGQGSTEAFF
TGTGCCAGCAGCTTTAATCCGGGACAGGGGTCCACTGAAGCTTTCTTT
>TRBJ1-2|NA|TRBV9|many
CASSPTWGAQSGYTF
TGTGCCAGCAGCCCAACCTGGGGGGCACAGTCTGGCTACACCTTC
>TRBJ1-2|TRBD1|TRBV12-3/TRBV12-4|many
CASSLEWDRGHGGYTF
TGTGCCAGCAGTTTAGAATGGGACAGGGGGCACGGGGGCTACACCTTC
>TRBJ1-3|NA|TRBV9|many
CASSEGRSNTIYF
TGTGCCAGCAGCGAGGGACGGAGTAACACCATATATTTT
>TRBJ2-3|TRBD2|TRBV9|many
CASSAVAGGPTDTQYF
TGTGCCAGCAGCGCAGTAGCGGGAGGGCCCACAGATACGCAGTATTTT
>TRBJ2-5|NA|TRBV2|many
CASSDPPRGGETQYF
TGTGCCAGCAGTGATCCCCCGAGGGGGGGAGAGACCCAGTACTTC
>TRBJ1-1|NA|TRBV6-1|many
CASSETENTEAFF
TGTGCCAGCAGTGAAACGGAGAACACTGAAGCTTTCTTT
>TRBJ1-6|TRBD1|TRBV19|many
CASNTGTGGEANNSPLHF
TGTGCCAGTAATACCGGGACAGGGGGCGAAGCGAACAATTCACCCCTCCACTTT
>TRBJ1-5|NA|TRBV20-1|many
CSAGSSNQPQHF
TGCAGTGCTGGTAGTAGCAATCAGCCCCAGCATTTT
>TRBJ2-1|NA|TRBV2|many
CAGRSSSYNEQFF
TGTGCCGGCAGAAGCAGCTCCTACAATGAGCAGTTCTTC
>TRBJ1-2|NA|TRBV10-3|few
CAISLHGFNYGYTF
TGTGCCATCAGTTTACACGGTTTTAACTATGGCTACACCTTC
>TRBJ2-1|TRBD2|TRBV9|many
CASSTASGGNGNEQFF
TGTGCCAGCAGCACGGCTAGCGGGGGAAATGGGAATGAGCAGTTCTTC
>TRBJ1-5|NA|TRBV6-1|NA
CASGSPNQPQHF
TGTGCCAGCGGGAGTCCCAATCAGCCCCAGCATTTT
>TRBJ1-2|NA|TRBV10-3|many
CAISDAGPLNGYTF
TGTGCCATCAGTGACGCAGGGCCTCTGAATGGCTACACCTTC
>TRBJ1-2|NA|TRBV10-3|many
CAISDHSGGRNYGYTF
TGTGCCATCAGTGACCATTCCGGGGGGAGGAACTATGGCTACACCTTC
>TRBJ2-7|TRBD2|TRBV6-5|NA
CASSSTSGGPYEHYF
TGCGCCAGCAGTTCAACTAGCGGGGGGCCCTACGAGCATTACTTC
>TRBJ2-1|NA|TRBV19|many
CASSPDRTSSYNEQFF
TGTGCCAGTAGTCCGGACAGAACTAGCTCCTACAATGAGCAGTTCTTC
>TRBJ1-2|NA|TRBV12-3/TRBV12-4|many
CASSLGNPGYGYTF
TGTGCCAGCAGTTTAGGGAACCCCGGCTATGGCTACACCTTC
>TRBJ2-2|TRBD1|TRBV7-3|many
CASSLVGGDTGELFF
TGTGCCAGCAGCTTGGTAGGGGGCGATACCGGGGAGCTGTTTTTT
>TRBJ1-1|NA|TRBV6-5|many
CASSYSRNREYTEAFF
TGTGCCAGCAGTTACTCGAGAAACAGGGAATACACTGAAGCTTTCTTT
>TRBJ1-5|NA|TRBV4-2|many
CASSQDNQPQHF
TGTGCCAGCAGCCAAGATAATCAGCCCCAGCATTTT
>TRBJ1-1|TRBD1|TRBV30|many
CAWGQGARTEAFF
TGTGCCTGGGGACAGGGGGCGCGGACTGAAGCTTTCTTT